Listed below are T cell receptor beta chains from one sample, sequenced in a study of T-cell reconstitution after alpha-beta-depleted transplantation in children. Each CDR3 protein is one row after TCRdb ran MiXCR on the PCR reads. This sample carries some 600,000 distinct CDR3 sequences, roughly 13% of them seen once, and the ten largest clones take around 2.2%. This specimen was PBMCs, mostly from graft donor cells, taken 360 days after TCRalphabeta/CD19-depleted stem cell transplant. These receptors were obtained from a male patient between 10 and 17 years old who had a stem cell transplant for acute myeloid leukemia, so the T cells may come from the graft donor. Both conserved end residues are part of each CDR3.

TRBJ2-5	16	TRBV27	CASSHEAGWGQETQYF
TRBJ2-7	15	TRBV13	CASSWLAGVSYEQYF
TRBJ1-5	15	TRBV28	CASTYGTVSNQPQHF
TRBJ2-3	15	TRBV7-3	CASSLSPPGGGTQYF
TRBJ2-5	16	TRBV15	CATSRGRMGKAETQYF
TRBJ2-1	20	TRBV27	CASSLRYRGLAGAPGNEQFF
TRBJ1-5	17	TRBV12-3/TRBV12-4	CASSLPKNGPLPQPQHF
TRBJ2-7	16	TRBV27	CASSSHPGLGAPEQYF
TRBJ2-7	13	TRBV24-1	CATSEGGPYEQYF
TRBJ2-1	13	TRBV20-1	CSAPPGAYNEQFF
TRBJ2-1	12	TRBV12-3/TRBV12-4	CASSFPTGEQFF
TRBJ2-7	17	TRBV4-3	CASSQDLDSGTAYEQYF
TRBJ2-5	16	TRBV12-3/TRBV12-4	CASSLGLAGGRETQYF
TRBJ2-5	20	TRBV6-2/TRBV6-3	CATKGGRVLAGGHYQETQYF
TRBJ1-6	14	TRBV5-5	CASTLQGARSPLHF
TRBJ1-2	15	TRBV27	CASSPVTGPIYGYTF
TRBJ2-7	15	TRBV29-1	CSVEGGEGGFYEQYF
TRBJ2-1	14	TRBV7-3	CASSFANSYNEQFF
TRBJ2-1	15	TRBV6-5	CASSYSAYSYNEQFF
TRBJ2-5	12	TRBV7-6	CASSQPAETQYF
TRBJ2-7	15	TRBV7-2	CASSLTGLAGSEQYF
TRBJ2-3	13	TRBV10-3	CAINGGVGDTQYF
TRBJ2-3	13	TRBV20-1	CSARGPQGYVYYF
TRBJ2-3	14	TRBV5-1	CASSLPSGSGTQYF
TRBJ1-5	13	TRBV28	CASSLGWGQPQHF
TRBJ2-2	16	TRBV24-1	CATSPGMAENTGELFF
TRBJ2-5	16	TRBV21-1	CASSIQGTGYQETQYF
TRBJ2-7	11	TRBV29-1	CSVGQKSEQYF
TRBJ1-5	14	TRBV9	CASSVGGKGQPQHF
TRBJ2-1	19	TRBV9	CASSVAWLAGVRGDNEQFF
TRBJ1-4	15	TRBV7-2	CASSFRRLTNEKLFF
TRBJ2-7	17	TRBV28	CASSRTSRRTYLHEQYF
TRBJ2-7	14	TRBV28	CASSLASPSYEQYF
TRBJ2-7	15	TRBV7-9	CASTLPGQGAYEQYF
TRBJ2-1	15	TRBV28	CASSFLLGGRNEQFF
TRBJ1-1	15	TRBV12-3/TRBV12-4	CASSPQGALNTEAFF
TRBJ2-1	17	TRBV30	CAWSGRFRTGLHNEQFF
TRBJ2-5	17	TRBV7-8	CASSLSPRTVQVKTQYF
TRBJ2-2	16	TRBV12-3/TRBV12-4	CASSLGLAGNTGELFF
TRBJ2-6	15	TRBV28	CASRSDRAGANVLTF
TRBJ2-5	15	TRBV12-3/TRBV12-4	CASSLWDRAGETQYF
TRBJ2-3	13	TRBV20-1	CSAEQGNTDTQYF
TRBJ2-1	15	TRBV28	CASSLVRRSYNEQFF
TRBJ2-7	16	TRBV28	CASSLSRGALPYEQYF
TRBJ2-7	11	TRBV3-1	CASRTTGEQYF
TRBJ2-3	15	TRBV12-3/TRBV12-4	CASSSSLLYTDTQYF
TRBJ2-5	17	TRBV7-9	CASSLVVSDRSQETQYF
TRBJ1-1	14	TRBV7-2	CASSFRTGGTEAFF
TRBJ2-3	15	TRBV7-8	CASSLVGSGTDTQYF
TRBJ2-2	14	TRBV24-1	CATGLAGDTGELFF
TRBJ2-3	17	TRBV7-3	CASSLVRIADYTDTQYF